This record looks at one T cell receptor beta chain sequence and its context. Its antigen remains unidentified. No base quality values were provided; no much bigger clone lies one nucleotide off. From the cysteine through the phenylalanine, the CDR3 covers 13 amino acids. Of the read, only the CDR3 DNA is kept; its 39 bases are in frame from base 1. Cut back by 2 bases and 3 bases, the V and J ends lie 8 bases apart. The CDR1 and CDR2 encoded by the germline V gene are MDHEN and SYDVKM. The data are from a study of blood T cell repertoires in COVID-19 (dated by TCRdb to 2018 to 2020). In terms of the full investigation: Samples covering the acute and convalescent phases of COVID-19 were provided by collaborators in the United States, Italy and Spain. Where HLA class I and class II types were available, the types were taken from metadata supplied by the sample provider, not from assay-based typing. Deeply sampled blood TCRbeta repertoires from subjects exposed to, actively infected with, or recovered from COVID-19 were included in the dataset. A de-identified subject ID, COVID-19 status, age in years and sex were almost always included in the sample metadata. The material from the prospective study consisted of cDNA or gDNA derived from T cells, B-cell-depleted T cells, or PBMCs. Samples came from the ongoing ImmuneRACE study (first 160 participants) plus 1,254 subjects from 6 global collaborators. A freely available public database, intended as a resource for researchers studying the immune response to SARS-CoV-2, is where the repertoires were released. Broader findings and caveats from the paper: Clinical and demographic metadata were provided uncurated, with the amount varying by source and participant.

Enrolling through a virtual design, the prospective study's participants ranged in age from roughly 18 to 95 years and lived across 20 to 25 United States geographic areas. In the prospective study, participants were assigned to cohorts based on the clinical history participants reported in a screening survey and a study questionnaire. Mobile phlebotomists in the prospective study collected whole blood, serum and a nasopharyngeal or oropharyngeal swab from every participant. Participants in the prospective study had the option to provide additional blood draws and questionnaires over a 2-month period. Blood samples from the prospective study were shipped frozen or at room temperature prior to DNA extraction. TCRbeta CDR3 regions were amplified from genomic DNA by means of the immunoSEQ Assay, a bias-controlled multiplex PCR. Under the source paper's analysis protocol: Within the assay, amplification of reference gene primers was used to estimate how many nucleated cells each sample contained. To quantify the absolute abundance of each unique TCRbeta CDR3 rearrangement, sequence reads were collapsed and filtered. Productive Simpson clonality was computed per sample as the square root of Simpson's diversity index over productive rearrangements. The immuneACCESS repertoire file appears here via TCRdb, limited to in-frame rearrangements. These files lack a portion of the clones; in checked studies, under half of the deficit traces to unresolved V genes, and the cause of the others is not known. The DNA was the basis for D and trimming; V, J and clone size are from that table. For this sample the table gives over 350,000 clones, of which about 85% were detected only once. The top ten clonotypes cover approximately 2% of the sample.

The sequence derives from a woman between 18 and 30 years old with acute COVID-19. Material for sequencing was PBMCs or T cells enriched from blood (not recorded which). The chain is encoded by TRBV28 joined to TRBJ2-7; TRBD2 is perhaps the D gene, given 6 matching bases. The DNA is TGTGCCAGCAGTTTAGCGCGGGACTACGAGCAGTACTTC. Its protein product is CASSLARDYEQYF. Here the CDR3 is joined to the reference TRBV28 and TRBJ2-7 genes, and the full variable domain is: DVKVTQSSRYLVKRTGEKVFLECVQDMDHENMFWYRQDPGLGLRLIYFSYDVKMKEKGDIPEGYSVSREKKERFSLILESASTNQTSMYLCASSLARDYEQYFGPGTRLTVT.